This T cell receptor beta chain was sequenced in a study of siplizumab effects on memory and regulatory T cells. Findings and limits, study-wide: The drug siplizumab significantly decreased the alloreactive sequences that could be traced to unstimulated CD4+ memory cells. Naive or memory phenotype assignment was not possible for roughly 80-97% of proliferating CD4+ or CD8+ clones.

For three donor pairs, CD4+ naive/memory and CD8+ naive/effector-memory/TEMRA unstimulated subsets were also sequenced. On this clone: Its antigen is still unknown.

CDR1 and CDR2 (germline): MNHEY, SVGAGI. The CDR3 spans 15 residues. With V trimmed by 1 base and J by 7 bases, 6 bases remained unmatched. Using immunoSEQ multiplex PCR, the repertoire was profiled, and TCRdb retains in-frame clones only, with some absent. The repertoire has 50,000 to 70,000 clones, nearly 98% of them found once; the top ten carry 0.095%. The sample was naive CD8+ T cells sorted from blood. V is TRBV6-5 and J is TRBJ2-1; 8 bases fit TRBD1. This TCR derives from a human donor in good health. CDR3 coding DNA: TGTGCCAGCAGTTACTTCCGGACAGGGATGAATGAGCAGTTCTTC. This sequence encodes CASSYFRTGMNEQFF.